The T cell receptor beta chain described here comes from a study of T cell responses to AZD1222 COVID-19 vaccine. The CDR3 is 13 residues long. The V end was cut by 4 bases, the J end by 1 base, with 7 bases between. Germline V gene sequence: CDR1 ENHRY, CDR2 SYGVKD. Repertoires were generated with immunoSEQ multiplex PCR, while TCRdb's copy carries only in-frame clones and drops some. The repertoire holds 150,000 to 200,000 clones, with around 90% as singletons. This clonotype originated in an adult in good health. The sample consisted of peripheral blood, taken on day 0 of AZD1222 vaccination. The genes are TRBV10-3 and TRBJ1-2; no firm D call. This CDR3 is CAISGPHNYGYTF. In DNA form, the CDR3 reads TGTGCCATCAGTGGACCGCATAACTATGGCTACACCTTC.